These T cell receptor beta chains were read from a single sample in a study of patients and donors after allogeneic stem cell transplantation. MiXCR was run by TCRdb on the RT-PCR reads, yielding one entry per CDR3 protein. The sample shows about 960,000 distinct CDR3 sequences, under 20% of them seen only once. Specimen: blood, either unsorted or a sorted T cell fraction (not recorded which). The receptor source for this set is a human donor who was either an allogeneic HSCT recipient or a stem cell or donor lymphocyte infusion donor (not recorded which). It is not recorded whose cells these are; they may come from a transplant donor. Both conserved end residues are part of each CDR3.

TRBV29-1	CSVEKAGSTDTQYF
TRBV20-1	CSAREGQETSYGYTF
TRBV5-4	CASSSDPYNEQFF
TRBV6-2/TRBV6-3	CASSSPTPWAEQFF
TRBV21-1	CASSKPDRVGSPLHF
TRBV6-2/TRBV6-3	CASSPDRGSPLHF
TRBV5-1	CASSLRDSRNTEAFF
TRBV12-3/TRBV12-4	CASRRDSSTDTQYF
TRBV5-4	CASSFGLAGGHGNTGELFF
TRBV12-3/TRBV12-4	CASRRDNPYEQYF
TRBV5-1	CASSQDSLSGNTIYF
TRBV5-1	CASSSPGLAGGKDTQYF
TRBV28	CASRTATGVSGNTIYF
TRBV28	CASSTAGTADGYTF
TRBV5-5	CASSLYTRDGSVNEKLFF
TRBV6-5	CASSYMWGGSLGGELFF
TRBV7-2	CASSSSTVYNYGYTF
TRBV15	CATRGELGATDTQYF
TRBV7-6	CASSGIAGGAYNEQFF
TRBV20-1	CSAASGRGDEQFF
TRBV20-1	CSARITGRDTEAFF
TRBV5-1	CASSPAARTYEQYF
TRBV12-3/TRBV12-4	CASMGPGPGEQYF
TRBV27	CASSLGARAPQHF
TRBV12-3/TRBV12-4	CASSYWVRGLPNYGYTF
TRBV29-1	CSVGTTYNEQFF
TRBV5-1	CASSLMPSEGFYEQYF
TRBV12-3/TRBV12-4	CASSSPRRGNSEAFF
TRBV9	CASSVGSGINQPQHF
TRBV3-1	CASSLTTGVNQPQHF
TRBV7-6	CASSLGSLGSNYGYTF
TRBV4-1	CASSPGWIKWDGTEAFF
TRBV9	CASSVEGGITYEQYF
TRBV2	CASSEMRAGELFF
TRBV15	CATRLAGTDTQYF
TRBV6-5	CASSYRGLEVHNEQFF
TRBV2	CASRDFSYNEQFF
TRBV12-3/TRBV12-4	CASSFIGRIGREQNIQYF
TRBV6-1	CASRRTGLETQYF
TRBV20-1	CSASTGLGEQYF
TRBV7-8	CASSPDGGQSYIQYF
TRBV9	CASSGPLELGRGETQYF
TRBV27	CASSLNRVDEQFF
TRBV24-1	CATSAASGLDEQYF
TRBV6-1	CASHQGRGSTDTQYF
TRBV7-2	CASSLVGTVPYEQYF
TRBV7-2	CASSLILQQNTEAFF
TRBV30	CAWAGGHSSYNEQFF
TRBV6-2/TRBV6-3	CASSYRGQAKNIQYF
TRBV2	CASSEENQGREQFF
TRBV4-2	CASSQTPSLGEQYF
TRBV7-6	CASSLKAGTSGASSSYEQYF
TRBV7-3	CASSLDFGSSYEQYF
TRBV12-3/TRBV12-4	CASSSYRATEAFF